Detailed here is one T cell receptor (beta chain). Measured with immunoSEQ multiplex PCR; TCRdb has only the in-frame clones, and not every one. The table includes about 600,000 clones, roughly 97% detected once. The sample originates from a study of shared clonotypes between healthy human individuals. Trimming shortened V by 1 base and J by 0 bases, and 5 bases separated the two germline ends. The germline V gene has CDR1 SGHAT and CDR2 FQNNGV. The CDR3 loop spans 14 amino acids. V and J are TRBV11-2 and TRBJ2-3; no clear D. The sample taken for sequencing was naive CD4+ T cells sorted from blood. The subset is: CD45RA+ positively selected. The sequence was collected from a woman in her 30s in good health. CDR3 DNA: TGTGCCAGCAGCTTAGTTCGGAGCACAGATACGCAGTATTTT. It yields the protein CASSLVRSTDTQYF.